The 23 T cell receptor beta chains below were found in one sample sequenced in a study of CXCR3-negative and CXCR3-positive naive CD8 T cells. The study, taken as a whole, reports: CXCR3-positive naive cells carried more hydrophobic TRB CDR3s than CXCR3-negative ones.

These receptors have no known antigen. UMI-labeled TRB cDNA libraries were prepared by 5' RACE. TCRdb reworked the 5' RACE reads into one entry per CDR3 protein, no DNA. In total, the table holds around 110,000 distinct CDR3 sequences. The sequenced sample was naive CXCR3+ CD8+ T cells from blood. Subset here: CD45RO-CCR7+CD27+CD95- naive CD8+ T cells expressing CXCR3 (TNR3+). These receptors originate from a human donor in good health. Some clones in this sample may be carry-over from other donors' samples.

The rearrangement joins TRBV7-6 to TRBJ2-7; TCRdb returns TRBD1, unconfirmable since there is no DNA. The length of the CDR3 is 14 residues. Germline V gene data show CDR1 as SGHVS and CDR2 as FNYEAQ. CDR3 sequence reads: CASSLGEDSYEQYF.

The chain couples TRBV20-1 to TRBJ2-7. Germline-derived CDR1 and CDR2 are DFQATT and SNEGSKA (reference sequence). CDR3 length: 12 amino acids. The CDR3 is CSASRSPGEQYF.

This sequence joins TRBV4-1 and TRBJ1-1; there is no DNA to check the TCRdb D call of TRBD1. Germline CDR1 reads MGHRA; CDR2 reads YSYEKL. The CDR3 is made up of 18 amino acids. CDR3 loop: CASSQDERAGRMNTEAFF.

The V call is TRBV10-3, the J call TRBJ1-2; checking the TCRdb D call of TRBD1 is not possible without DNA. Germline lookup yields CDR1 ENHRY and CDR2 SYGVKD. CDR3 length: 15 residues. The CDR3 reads CAISDVGTEDYGYTF.

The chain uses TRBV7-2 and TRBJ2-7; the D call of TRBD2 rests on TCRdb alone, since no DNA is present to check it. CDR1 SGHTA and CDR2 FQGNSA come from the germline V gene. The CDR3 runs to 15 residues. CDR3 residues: CASRLRGHRDSEQYF.

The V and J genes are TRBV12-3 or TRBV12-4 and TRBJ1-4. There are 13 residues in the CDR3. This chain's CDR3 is CASSLGANEKLFF.

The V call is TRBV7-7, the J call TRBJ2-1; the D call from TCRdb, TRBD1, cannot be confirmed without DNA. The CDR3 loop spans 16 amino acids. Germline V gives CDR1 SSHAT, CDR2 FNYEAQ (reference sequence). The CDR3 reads CASSLRGAARGNEQFF.

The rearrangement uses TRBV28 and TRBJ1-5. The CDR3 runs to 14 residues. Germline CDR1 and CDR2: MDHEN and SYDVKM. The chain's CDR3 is CASSLIISNQPQHF.

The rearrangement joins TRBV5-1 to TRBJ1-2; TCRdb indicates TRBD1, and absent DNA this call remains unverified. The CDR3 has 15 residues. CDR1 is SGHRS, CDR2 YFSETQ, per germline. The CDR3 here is CASSPWTGGDYGYTF. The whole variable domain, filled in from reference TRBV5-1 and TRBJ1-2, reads KAGVTQTPRYLIKTRGQQVTLSCSPISGHRSVSWYQQTPGQGLQFLFEYFSETQRNKGNFPGRFSGRQFSNSRSEMNVSTLELGDSALYLCASSPWTGGDYGYTFGSGTRLTVV.

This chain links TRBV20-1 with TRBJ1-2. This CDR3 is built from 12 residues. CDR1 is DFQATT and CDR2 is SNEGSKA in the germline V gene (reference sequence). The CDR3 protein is CSARDREVGYTF.

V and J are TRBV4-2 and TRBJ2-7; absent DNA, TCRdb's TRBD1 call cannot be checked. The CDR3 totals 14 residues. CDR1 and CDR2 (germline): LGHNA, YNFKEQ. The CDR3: CASSNQGASYEQYF.

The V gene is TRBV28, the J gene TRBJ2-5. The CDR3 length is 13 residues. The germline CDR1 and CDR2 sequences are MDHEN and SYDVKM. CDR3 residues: CASSFGTQETQYF.

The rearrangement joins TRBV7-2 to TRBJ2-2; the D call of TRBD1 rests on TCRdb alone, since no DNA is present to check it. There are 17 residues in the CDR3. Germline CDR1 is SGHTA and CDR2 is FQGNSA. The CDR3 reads CASSSSLLGAHTGELFF.

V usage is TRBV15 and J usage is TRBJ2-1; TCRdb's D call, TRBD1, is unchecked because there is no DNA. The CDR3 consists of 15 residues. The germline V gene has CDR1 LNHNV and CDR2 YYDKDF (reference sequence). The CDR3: CATNPGGTGYNEQFF. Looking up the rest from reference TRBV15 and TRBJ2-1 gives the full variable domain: DAMVIQNPRYQVTQFGKPVTLSCSQTLNHNVMYWYQQKSSQAPKLLFHYYDKDFNNEADTPDNFQSRRPNTSFCFLDIRSPGLGDTAMYLCATNPGGTGYNEQFFGPGTRLTVL.

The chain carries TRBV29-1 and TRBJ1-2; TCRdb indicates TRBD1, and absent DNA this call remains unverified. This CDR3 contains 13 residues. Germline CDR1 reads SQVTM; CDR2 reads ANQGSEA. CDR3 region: CSVDQGDLYGYTF.

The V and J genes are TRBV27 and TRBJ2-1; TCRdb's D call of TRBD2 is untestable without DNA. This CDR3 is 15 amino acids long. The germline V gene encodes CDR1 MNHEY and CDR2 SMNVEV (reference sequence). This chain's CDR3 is CASSLWSSGDNEQFF.

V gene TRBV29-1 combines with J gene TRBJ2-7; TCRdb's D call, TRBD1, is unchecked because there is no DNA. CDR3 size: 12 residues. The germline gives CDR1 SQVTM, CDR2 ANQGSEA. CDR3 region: CSVVTGAYEQYF.

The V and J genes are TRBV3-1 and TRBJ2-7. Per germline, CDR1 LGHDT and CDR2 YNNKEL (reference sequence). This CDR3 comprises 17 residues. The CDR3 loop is CASSQFDTRSASYEQYF.

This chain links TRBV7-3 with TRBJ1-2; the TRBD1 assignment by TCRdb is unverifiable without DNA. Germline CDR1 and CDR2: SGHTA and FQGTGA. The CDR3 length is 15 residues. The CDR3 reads CASSPSPQDVHGYTF. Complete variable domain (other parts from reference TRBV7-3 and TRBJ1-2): GAGVSQTPSNKVTEKGKYVELRCDPISGHTALYWYRQSLGQGPEFLIYFQGTGAADDSGLPNDRFFAVRPEGSVSTLKIQRTERGDSAVYLCASSPSPQDVHGYTFGSGTRLTVV.

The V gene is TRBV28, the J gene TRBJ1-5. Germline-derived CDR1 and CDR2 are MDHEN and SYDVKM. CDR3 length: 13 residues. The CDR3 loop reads CASRWRGNQPQHF.

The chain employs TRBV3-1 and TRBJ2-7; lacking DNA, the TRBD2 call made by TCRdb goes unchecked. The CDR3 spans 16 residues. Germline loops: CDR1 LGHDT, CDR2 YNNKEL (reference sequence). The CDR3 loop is CASSQDVASGTYEQYF.

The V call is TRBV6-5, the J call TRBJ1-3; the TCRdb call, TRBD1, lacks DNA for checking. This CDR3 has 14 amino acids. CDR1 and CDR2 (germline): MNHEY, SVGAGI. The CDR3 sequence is CASSDRGDGNTIYF.

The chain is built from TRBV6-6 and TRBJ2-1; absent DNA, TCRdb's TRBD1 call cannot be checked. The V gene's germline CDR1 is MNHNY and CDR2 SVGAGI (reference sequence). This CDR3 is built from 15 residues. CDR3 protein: CASSYSMDRGNEQFF.